A selection of T cell receptor beta chains follows, all from one sample in a study of shared clonotypes between healthy human individuals. The protocol was immunoSEQ multiplex PCR, while the TCRdb copy is restricted to in-frame clones and leaves out a portion. The sample holds a few million clones; approximately 94% are singletons and the top ten take under 0.15%. Sequenced sample: naive CD4+ T cells sorted from blood. The receptors were sampled from a man between 18 and 35 years old in good health. CDR3s include the opening cysteine and the closing phenylalanine or tryptophan. The order of the fields is J gene, V gene, D gene, clone size, CDR3 protein, CDR3 DNA. The D gene is left open where the match is weak. Some rows have no size entry. The others give once, few or many, or a class for an expanded clone.

>TRBJ2-6|TRBV2|.|.
CASSETSGANVLTF
TGTGCCAGCAGTGAGACATCTGGGGCCAACGTCCTGACTTTC
>TRBJ2-3|TRBV2|TRBD2|once
CASKAGGPTDTQYF
TGTGCCAGCAAGGCGGGGGGGCCGACAGATACGCAGTATTTT
>TRBJ1-6|TRBV14|TRBD1|.
CASSQSGGNSPLHF
TGTGCCAGCAGCCAGTCAGGGGGAAATTCACCCCTCCACTTT
>TRBJ2-7|TRBV2|TRBD2|once
CASSEGLAGGYEQYF
TGTGCCAGCAGTGAAGGACTAGCGGGGGGCTACGAGCAGTACTTC
>TRBJ2-2|TRBV18|.|.
CASSPPGAGELFF
TGTGCCAGCTCACCGCCGGGGGCCGGGGAGCTGTTTTTT
>TRBJ1-4|TRBV7-2|TRBD1|.
CASSLGGTGSGEKLFF
TGTGCCAGCAGCTTAGGGGGGACAGGGAGTGGGGAAAAACTGTTTTTT
>TRBJ2-1|TRBV11-2|TRBD2|.
CASSPSGRVGYNEQFF
TGTGCCAGCAGCCCGAGCGGGAGAGTGGGGTACAATGAGCAGTTCTTC
>TRBJ2-3|TRBV11-2|TRBD2|.
CASSLDHPGGITDTQYF
TGTGCCAGCAGCTTAGATCACCCGGGAGGTATCACAGATACGCAGTATTTT
>TRBJ2-7|TRBV20-1|.|.
CSAKTSYEQYF
TGCAGTGCTAAAACTAGCTACGAGCAGTACTTC
>TRBJ2-5|TRBV19|TRBD2|.
CASSIRLAGDSTQYF
TGTGCCAGTAGTATTCGGCTAGCGGGGGACTCCACCCAGTACTTC
>TRBJ1-6|TRBV9|TRBD1|.
CASSVRDRGRDIGSPLHF
TGTGCCAGCAGCGTGCGGGACAGGGGGCGAGATATTGGTTCACCCCTCCACTTT
>TRBJ2-3|TRBV10-2|.|.
CASSLARLDTQYF
TGCGCCAGCAGTTTGGCTAGATTAGATACGCAGTATTTT
>TRBJ1-1|TRBV28|TRBD1|few
CASSSYRGTNTEAFF
TGTGCCAGCAGTTCGTACAGGGGGACGAACACTGAAGCTTTCTTT
>TRBJ2-5|TRBV7-3|TRBD2|.
CASSLLAGGPETQYF
TGTGCCAGCAGCTTACTAGCGGGGGGGCCTGAGACCCAGTACTTC